Described below is a single TCR beta chain sequence and its context. Its antigen remains unknown. This entry belongs to a study of beta chain features in type 1 diabetes. The sequenced template was cDNA made from the entire isolated RNA. TCRdb's copy holds only in-frame clones and misses some; the assay was immunoSEQ multiplex PCR. The sample consists of about 650,000 clones, around 11% of them appearing once. CDR3 size: 13 residues. CDR1 MDHEN and CDR2 SYDVKM come from the germline V gene. Trimming left V 5 bases short and J 3 bases short, with 10 bases between. Whole-study findings and limits: Researchers reported that naive, central memory and Treg TCRB repertoires appeared more similar in patients than in healthy donors. Moderate but significant shortening of TCRB CDR3s was recorded in all four CD4+ subsets from Type 1 diabetes patients. A cDNA-based sequencing approach could over-represent cells with high TCR expression. A potential PCR bias toward shorter templates would be equal in patient and control samples.

The chain couples TRBV28 to TRBJ1-2; D is possibly TRBD1 (5 bases). Sequencing was carried out using naive CD4+ T cells from blood. This sequence originates from a man between 25 and 39 years old with type 1 diabetes. DNA for the CDR3: TGTGCCAGCAGTCTGAGGGGATACTATGGCTACACCTTC. It specifies CASSLRGYYGYTF.